This entry is about one TCR beta chain. Its antigen is not yet known. Per-nucleotide qualities are absent, and no much larger clonotype sits a single base away. The CDR1 and CDR2 encoded by the germline V gene are LGHNA and YSLEER. The CDR3, cysteine through phenylalanine, is 16 amino acids long. This entry keeps only the CDR3 DNA: 48 bases, framed from base 1. Germline trimming amounts to 0 bases on V and 3 bases on J, with 8 as the count of junction bases outside the gene matches. These data come from a study of molecular identifiers for immune sequencing clone quantification (dated by TCRdb to 2016 to 2018). Some background on the complete study: For a replicate experiment, RNA from roughly 20,000 or 100,000 naive CD8 T cells was divided into five aliquots, and four of the five aliquots were sequenced. This methods study used CD8 T cells to benchmark TCR RNA copy counting and molecular-identifier clustering-based TCR repertoire sequencing (MIDCIRS).

Library construction relied on PCR. This sample was sequenced with an Illumina HiSeq 4000. Bulk TCR libraries were prepared as previously described, using TCR primers listed in Table S5. Total RNA was purified with the Qiagen AllPrep DNA/RNA kit. Before any analysis, reads coming from multiple sequencing runs of the same library were combined into one pool. The study's own analysis went as follows. Reads were retained only if an exact TCR constant sequence was present, and the retained reads were trimmed to 150 nt and grouped according to their 12-nt molecular barcodes. Reads within each barcode group were sub-clustered using a 15% Levenshtein threshold, and quality-weighted consensus sequences were constructed for each RNA molecule. Non-functional sequences were removed, as were lower-count sequences one edit away from another. On the basis of fitting two negative binomial distributions, barcode sub-clusters with fewer than 20% of the maximum read count were discarded. The public reads were run again by TCRdb, first through fastp at Q25 and then through MiXCR, and only productive beta chains were kept. Rows with one shared CDR3 protein collapse into an entry with the most common genes and DNA. TCRdb, rather than the study authors, made the V and J calls. Present in this sample are some 650,000 distinct CDR3 sequences, just under 20% of which were seen just once. The ten largest clones add up to around 0.86% of the sample.

The paper as a whole reports these results and caveats: Spiked-in Jurkat TCR RNA equal to a single cell's worth was reported to be detectable even within 1,100,000 naive CD8 T cells. Highly expanded clone sizes could be underestimated if identical TCR molecules share a barcode. The naive libraries included spiked-in Jurkat TCR RNA (about nine copies' worth), and this RNA is not part of the donor repertoire. Modeling gave about three recovered TCR RNA copies per cell versus around 9.9 by digital PCR, implying around 33% capture efficiency. When barcode sub-clustering was left out, chimeric consensus sequences inflated TCR diversity, with chimeras reaching as high as 47%. In CMV-specific effector cells, over 98% of molecules were held by clones above 20 RNA copies, whereas under 1% of molecules were held by such clones in naive cells.

Naive CD8 T cell libraries were made from approximately 20,000 to 1,000,000 sorted cells using 10%, 30% or 50% of purified RNA. Naive CD8 T cells were FACS-sorted as CD8+CD4-CCR7+CD45RA+ on a BD FACSAria II into RLT Plus buffer. Approximately nine TCR copies' worth of Jurkat RNA were spiked into about 20,000-1,000,000 naive CD8 T cell samples to test detection sensitivity. Enrichment of CD8 T cells was done with RosetteSep CD8+ T Cell Enrichment Cocktail plus Ficoll-Paque, and ACK red cell lysis came afterward. The sample was naive CD8+ T cells from blood, with Jurkat cell RNA spiked in. What this sample's cell subset or site label stands for: FACS-sorted CD8+CD4-CCR7+CD45RA+ naive T cells. In this chain, TRBV4-3 is recombined with TRBJ2-7; TRBD1 aligns with 7 central bases. This receptor was obtained from a human donor in good health. Some libraries in this study had Jurkat cell RNA spiked in. CDR3 sequence: CASSQDSGTALYEQYF. The DNA is TGCGCCAGCAGCCAAGATTCCGGGACAGCCCTCTACGAGCAGTACTTC.